This T cell receptor beta chain was sequenced for a study of shared clonotypes between healthy human individuals. Across the study: For every donor, three CD4 naive, three CD4 memory, two CD8 naive and one CD8 memory plates were used.

CD45RO negativity and positive selection for CCR7 defined naive CD8 cells, a population that excluded terminally differentiated effector memory CD45RA+ cells. Regarding this clone: Its target is unknown.

The data were produced by immunoSEQ multiplex PCR, yet TCRdb's version contains in-frame clones alone and is incomplete. The sample contains about 2.1 million clones, roughly 95% of which appear only once. Notes on the study in general: Non-shared clonotypes had lower generation probabilities than those shared by all four donors. The naive CD4 repertoires of a handful of donors were compared, and approximately 5.3% of clonotypes were shared.

Per the germline V gene, CDR1 is MDHEN and CDR2 is SYDVKM. Trimming cost V 3 bases and J 2 bases; bases outside gene matches: 10. The CDR3 spans 17 residues. The specimen was naive CD8+ T cells from PBMCs. The gene calls are TRBV28 and TRBJ2-3; 8 bases align to TRBD1. This clonotype was obtained from a man aged 18 to 35 in good health. Some clones in this sample may be carry-over from other donors' samples. The CDR3 DNA is TGTGCCAGCAGTTTGGAAGGACAGGGCCCAGTCACAGATACGCAGTATTTT. It codes for CASSLEGQGPVTDTQYF.